Below, one T cell receptor beta chain is given with its context. Its antigen is currently unknown. In the library, individual cDNA molecules carried attached unique molecular identifiers. A single record per CDR3 protein comes from TCRdb applying MiXCR to the 5' RACE reads. This sample has roughly 93,000 distinct CDR3 sequences, with 14% to 15% found just once. The sample belongs to a study of early T cells in non-severe SARS-CoV-2 infection. Study-level information: Sequenced material consisted of bulk RNA (from unsorted whole blood), and chains were unpaired.

Whole-study results and caveats: A preference for anti-spike CD8 responses marked VDJdb matching, which missed private and CD4 specificities.

The CDR3 extends over 13 amino acids. The V and J ends lost 2 bases and 1 base respectively, with 5 bases between them. This chain joins TRBV12-3 or TRBV12-4 and TRBJ1-1; D unclear. The sample taken for sequencing was whole blood. This TCR derives from an adult who was a healthcare worker with PCR-confirmed SARS-CoV-2 infection or an uninfected control (not recorded which). CDR3 region: CASSLIGNTEAFF. CDR3 sequence (DNA): TGTGCCAGCAGTTTAATTGGGAACACTGAAGCTTTCTTT.